This record covers a single T cell receptor (beta chain). Its antigen remains unknown. Every patient had relapsed following autologous stem cell transplantation, and cohorts differed in brentuximab vedotin exposure. Best overall response was complete response, partial response or progressive disease in these relapsed/refractory classical Hodgkin lymphoma patients. Trimming took off 2 bases at V and 1 base at J, with 8 bases between the two ends. Germline CDR1 and CDR2: SNHLY and FYNNEI. The length of the CDR3 is 14 residues. Repertoires were generated with immunoSEQ multiplex PCR, while TCRdb's copy carries only in-frame clones and drops some. The sample lists tens of thousands of clones; about nine tenths were seen once. The entry originates in a study of PD-1 blockade in classical Hodgkin lymphoma. Overall study context: Patients in the cohort were put on intravenous nivolumab, 3 mg/kg every 2 weeks.

Study-level points and caveats: Newly diagnosed patients were reported to exhibit reduced baseline TCR diversity relative to healthy donors.

The source material was peripheral blood mononuclear cells (PBMCs), sampled at baseline. The source of this sequence is a human donor with classical Hodgkin lymphoma. V and J are TRBV2 and TRBJ1-1; D is undetermined. CDR3 sequence (DNA): TGTGCCAGCAGTGAATGGAGCGAGAACACTGAAGCTTTCTTT. The encoded protein is CASSEWSENTEAFF.